A single sample is the source of the 9 T cell receptor beta chains below, sequenced in a study of technical replicates of blood from a handful of donors. This table comes from immunoSEQ multiplex PCR, and its TCRdb copy is limited to in-frame clones, with some not included. The sample shows more than 90,000 clones, roughly 95% of them seen only once. Sequencing input: T cells isolated from PBMCs. These TCRs come from a human donor in good health.

The genes are TRBV10-1 and TRBJ2-7; TRBD1 might be the D (5 bases). V was shortened by 3 bases and J by 7 bases, with 13 bases between the two germline ends. CDR1 and CDR2 (germline): WNHNN, SYGVQD (reference sequence). The CDR3 consists of 13 residues. CDR3 DNA: TGCGCCAGCAGTGACCAGGGTTTCGGGGAGCAGTACTTC. Encoded protein: CASSDQGFGEQYF.

This chain joins TRBV9 and TRBJ1-5; the D is unclear. Germline V CDR1 and CDR2: SGDLS, YYNGEE. V was clipped by 0 bases and J by 4 bases, with 5 bases between them. This CDR3 is 13 amino acids long. The CDR3 reads CASSVGANQPQHF. The CDR3 region has the DNA TGTGCCAGCAGCGTAGGGGCTAATCAGCCCCAGCATTTT.

V usage is TRBV6-6 and J usage is TRBJ1-1; D uncertain. The V gene lost 8 bases and the J gene lost 7 bases, with 11 bases spanning the gap. Germline CDR1 and CDR2: MNHNY and SVGAGI (reference sequence). This CDR3 has 11 residues. CDR3 sequence (DNA): TGTGCCAGCCTCCGTGGAGTTGAAGCTTTCTTT. It is translated as CASLRGVEAFF.

The rearrangement joins TRBV30 to TRBJ2-7; no clear D. Trimming shortened V by 2 bases and J by 5 bases, and 10 bases separated the two germline ends. Germline loops: CDR1 GTSNPN, CDR2 SVGIG (reference sequence). This CDR3 has 12 residues. CDR3 DNA sequence: TGTGCCTGGAGTCCAGTTTACGACGAGCAGTACTTC. Translation gives CAWSPVYDEQYF.

The chain employs TRBV5-6 and TRBJ1-2; TRBD1 matches at 9 bases. Germline-derived CDR1 and CDR2 are SGHDT and YYEEEE. The CDR3 contains 14 residues. Trimming at V came to 4 bases and at J to 7 bases, leaving 8 bases not matched to a gene. The DNA of the CDR3 is TGTGCCAGCAGCCACGGACAGGGGTTACCTGGCTACACCTTC. It yields the protein CASSHGQGLPGYTF.

The chain joins TRBV7-2 to TRBJ1-3; no firm D call. Germline V gene lookup returns CDR1 SGHTA and CDR2 FQGNSA. With 5 bases removed from V and 4 bases from J, the gap between germline ends came to 12 bases. This CDR3 contains 14 residues. CDR3 in DNA: TGTGCCAGCAGCCCAAGTAGCACCGGAAACACCATATATTTT. Protein: CASSPSSTGNTIYF. Looking up the rest from reference TRBV7-2 and TRBJ1-3 gives the full variable domain: GAGVSQSPSNKVTEKGKDVELRCDPISGHTALYWYRQSLGQGLEFLIYFQGNSAPDKSGLPSDRFSAERTGGSVSTLTIQRTQQEDSAVYLCASSPSSTGNTIYFGEGSWLTVV.

The chain joins TRBV5-1 to TRBJ1-1; 9 nucleotides align to TRBD1. This CDR3 has 16 residues. Germline V gene lookup returns CDR1 SGHRS and CDR2 YFSETQ. V lost 4 bases, J lost 5 bases, and 12 bases stayed unmatched. CDR3 amino acids: CASSQADRGIWTEAFF. Here the CDR3 DNA reads TGCGCCAGCAGCCAGGCGGACAGGGGTATTTGGACTGAAGCTTTCTTT. Complete variable domain (other parts from reference TRBV5-1 and TRBJ1-1): KAGVTQTPRYLIKTRGQQVTLSCSPISGHRSVSWYQQTPGQGLQFLFEYFSETQRNKGNFPGRFSGRQFSNSRSEMNVSTLELGDSALYLCASSQADRGIWTEAFFGQGTRLTVV.

CDR3 protein: CASSRHRKLKDHEQFF. CDR3 sequence (DNA): TGTGCCAGCAGCCGACACCGAAAACTTAAAGACCATGAGCAGTTCTTC. The chain uses TRBV11-2 and TRBJ2-1; D gene uncertain. Trimming cost V 5 bases and J 8 bases, with 22 bases left between them. CDR1 and CDR2 from the germline V gene are SGHAT and FQNNGV. This CDR3 has 16 residues.

The chain couples TRBV4-1 to TRBJ2-2; 9 bases are a match to TRBD1. CDR3 length: 15 amino acids. The ends lost 3 bases at V and 5 bases at J; junction bases unmatched: 4. CDR1 and CDR2 from the germline V gene are MGHRA and YSYEKL. CDR3 in DNA: TGCGCCAGCAGCCATGGACAGGGGAGGACCGGGGAGCTGTTTTTT. Protein sequence: CASSHGQGRTGELFF.